A selection of T cell receptor beta chains follows, all from one sample in a study of Ad26.COV2.S vaccination and SARS-CoV-2 variants. Assay: immunoSEQ multiplex PCR; the TCRdb copy retains only in-frame clones and omits some. The sample records roughly 400,000 clones, about 90% being singletons. The sequences come from peripheral blood, collected in a trial of Ad26.COV2.S vaccine versus placebo. The source of these receptors is a person between 18 and 65 years old who received the Ad26.COV2.S COVID-19 vaccine or a placebo. The CDR3 runs from the conserved cysteine through the conserved F or W. D genes are given only for firm matches. Only some rows state a clone size, as once, few, many or a class for expanded clones.

V,D,J,size,DNA,CDR3
TRBV6-5,TRBD1,TRBJ2-7,NA,TGTGCCAGCAGGGGACAGGGAGCCCTTTACTACGAGCAGTACTTC,CASRGQGALYYEQYF
TRBV6-2/TRBV6-3,NA,TRBJ2-2,NA,TGTGCCAGCAGTCCCGACACCGGGGAGCTGTTTTTT,CASSPDTGELFF
TRBV6-4,NA,TRBJ2-1,NA,TGTGCCAGCAGTAACCGGGAGTTCTACAATGAGCAGTTCTTC,CASSNREFYNEQFF
TRBV7-9,NA,TRBJ2-1,NA,TGTGCCCTAGAAGGGGAGTCCTACAATGAGCAGTTCTTC,CALEGESYNEQFF
TRBV15,NA,TRBJ2-7,NA,TGTGCCACCAGCAGAGTCGTCGGGGTAGGGTCCTACGAGCAGTACTTC,CATSRVVGVGSYEQYF
TRBV6-5,NA,TRBJ1-2,NA,TGTGCCAGCAGTTACTCGGGCCGAAACTATGGCTACACCTTC,CASSYSGRNYGYTF
TRBV5-1,NA,TRBJ2-5,NA,TGCGCCAGCAGCCCCAGGTTACAAGAGACCCAGTACTTC,CASSPRLQETQYF
TRBV18,NA,TRBJ2-1,NA,TGTGCCAGCTCACCAGCACTTAGCGGCAAGTCCTACAATGAGCAGTTCTTC,CASSPALSGKSYNEQFF
TRBV11-2,NA,TRBJ1-1,NA,TGTGCCAGCAGCATGGGACAAGCAAGCGAAGCTTTCTTT,CASSMGQASEAFF
TRBV9,TRBD2,TRBJ2-1,NA,TGTGCCAGCAGCACAAACTACGAGAGCGGGAGCAATGGCAATGAGCAGTTCTTC,CASSTNYESGSNGNEQFF
TRBV12-5,TRBD2,TRBJ2-5,NA,TGTGCTAGTGGTTTAGGGACTAGCGGGAGAGAGACCCAGTACTTC,CASGLGTSGRETQYF
TRBV18,TRBD1,TRBJ2-3,NA,TGTGCCACCCGACCGGGACAGGGGAGGGGAGATACGCAGTATTTT,CATRPGQGRGDTQYF
TRBV20-1,TRBD2,TRBJ2-5,NA,TGCAGTGCTAGTGGGGGGACTAGTAGTCAGCAAGAGACCCAGTACTTC,CSASGGTSSQQETQYF
TRBV6-1,NA,TRBJ1-6,once,TGTGCCAGCAGTGAAGGGAGCAGAGTGGTCCTCTATAATTCACCCCTCCACTTT,CASSEGSRVVLYNSPLHF
TRBV5-4,TRBD1,TRBJ1-2,NA,TGTGCCAGCAGCTTGCCACGGACAGGGATGGGGGACTATGGCTACACCTTC,CASSLPRTGMGDYGYTF
TRBV10-3,NA,TRBJ2-1,NA,TGTGCCATCAGTGATCCCTATGAACAGGGTAGATTACAAAATGAGCAGTTCTTC,CAISDPYEQGRLQNEQFF
TRBV5-1,NA,TRBJ2-7,few,TGCGCCAGCAGGGGGGAGAACTACGAGCAGTACTTC,CASRGENYEQYF
TRBV28,TRBD1,TRBJ1-2,NA,TGTGCCAGCAGTTCAGGGGGCAACTATGGCTACACCTTC,CASSSGGNYGYTF
TRBV25-1,TRBD1,TRBJ1-1,once,TGTGCCAGCAGGGACAGGAAGAGGAACACTGAAGCTTTCTTT,CASRDRKRNTEAFF
TRBV2,NA,TRBJ2-7,NA,TGTGCCAGCAGGGGACCGGGTGGGGACGAGCAGTACTTC,CASRGPGGDEQYF
TRBV18,TRBD1,TRBJ1-2,NA,TGTGCCAGCTCACCCCGGACAGGGGACGGGAACTATGGCTACACCTTC,CASSPRTGDGNYGYTF
TRBV11-2,TRBD2,TRBJ2-5,NA,TGTGCCAGCAGCTTAGATAAGGGACTAGTACAAGAGACCCAGTACTTC,CASSLDKGLVQETQYF
TRBV6-1,NA,TRBJ2-7,NA,TGTGCCAGCAGTGATAGCCCGTCGAAACAGTACTTC,CASSDSPSKQYF